These T cell receptor beta chains were read from a single sample in a study of T cells in Graves' hyperthyroidism and ophthalmopathy. A single record per CDR3 protein comes from TCRdb applying MiXCR to the multiplex PCR reads. The sample has hundreds of thousands of distinct CDR3 sequences; about 13% are singletons. Sample: blood. The receptors stem from a woman aged 40 to 50 with Graves' ophthalmopathy. CDR3s include the opening cysteine and the closing phenylalanine or tryptophan. A D gene is named only where the DNA matches it firmly. Clone sizes are given selectively: once, few, many, or a class where the clone is expanded.

j_gene | d_gene | abundance | v_gene | len | CDR3nt | CDR3aa
TRBJ2-1 | TRBD1 | few | TRBV19 | 15 | TGTGCCAGTAGTAGCGACAGGGGGCTTTTCGATGAGCAGTTCTTC | CASSSDRGLFDEQFF
TRBJ2-3 | TRBD2 | - | TRBV11-2 | 17 | TGTGTCAGCAGCTTAAGGACTAGACCGTTAGCGGCAGATACGCAGTATTTT | CVSSLRTRPLAADTQYF
TRBJ2-2 | TRBD2 | few | TRBV7-9 | 18 | TGTGCCAGCAGCTTAGACCCCCTAGCGGGAGGAAACACCGGGGAGCTGTTTTTT | CASSLDPLAGGNTGELFF
TRBJ2-1 | TRBD1 | many | TRBV28 | 16 | TGTGCCAGCACCCAGGGGAAGACAGGGGTGGCAAATGAGCAGTTCTTC | CASTQGKTGVANEQFF
TRBJ2-1 | - | many | TRBV20-1 | 16 | TGCAGTGCTGTAGGAAGCGAGACCTACAGTAACAATGAGCAGTTCTTC | CSAVGSETYSNNEQFF
TRBJ2-7 | - | many | TRBV11-2 | 14 | TGTGCCAGCAGCCCGCGGACAGCGACCTACGAGCAGTACTTC | CASSPRTATYEQYF
TRBJ1-2 | - | few | TRBV20-1 | 14 | TGCAGTGCTAGTCGAGGCAGGAGGAACTATGGCTACACCTTC | CSASRGRRNYGYTF
TRBJ1-2 | - | many | TRBV24-1 | 14 | TGTGCCACCAGTGATTGGGTCAGTGTCTATGGCTACACCTTC | CATSDWVSVYGYTF
TRBJ1-3 | - | - | TRBV5-5 | 14 | TGTGCCAGCAGCTTGTACGGGAATGGAAACACCATATATTTT | CASSLYGNGNTIYF
TRBJ2-7 | - | few | TRBV30 | 16 | TGTGCCTGGACTGAGGGGGGCAGCGGTCTTAACGACGAGCAGTACTTC | CAWTEGGSGLNDEQYF
TRBJ2-3 | TRBD1 | many | TRBV5-1 | 14 | TGCGCCAGCAGCCCCGACAGGGGAGCAGATACGCAGTATTTT | CASSPDRGADTQYF
TRBJ2-7 | - | many | TRBV5-1 | 15 | TGCGCCAGCAGCTTAAATCCGGGACCGATCTACGAGCAGTACTTC | CASSLNPGPIYEQYF
TRBJ2-7 | TRBD2 | many | TRBV7-2 | 15 | TGTGCCAGCAGCTCGGGGGGCGGGGGGCACTACGAGCAGTACTTC | CASSSGGGGHYEQYF
TRBJ2-7 | TRBD1 | many | TRBV15 | 14 | TGTGCCACCAGCACCGACGGGACAGGGCCCGAGCAGTACTTC | CATSTDGTGPEQYF